This entry concerns a single TCR beta chain. No antigen is known for it. Germline assignment: CDR1 SGHAT and CDR2 FQNNGV. Trimming removed 0 bases at V and 9 bases at J, with 6 bases between. The CDR3 consists of 12 residues. This entry comes from a study of neoadjuvant nivolumab and ipilimumab in lung cancer. Study results and caveats: Resected tumors had greater TCR richness and clonality than uninvolved lung.

The assay was immunoSEQ multiplex PCR, and TCRdb's table has in-frame clones only and misses some. The sample comprises around 4,500 clones, 60% to 85% of which are singletons, and 2.5% to 3.5% rests with the top ten. The sequenced sample was normal lung tissue adjacent to the tumor, obtained after neoadjuvant nivolumab, alone or with ipilimumab, at or shortly before surgery. The chain has TRBV11-2 and TRBJ2-1; no definite D call. The source is an adult with non-small cell lung cancer. Some clones in this sample may be carry-over from other donors' samples. CDR3 loop: CASSLDWGEQFF. CDR3 DNA: TGTGCCAGCAGCTTAGATTGGGGTGAGCAGTTCTTC.